The 4 T cell receptor beta chains below all came from one sample that was sequenced in a study of cytomegalovirus exposure and HLA in healthy donors. The PCR was carried out with 60 Vbeta primers and 13 Jbeta primers. Profiling relied on immunoSEQ multiplex PCR, and the TCRdb table lists in-frame clones only, not all of them. The sample shows roughly 130,000 clones, roughly 79% of them seen only once. Sequencing input: PBMCs. These receptors were taken from a boy younger than 10 in good health and CMV-seronegative.

The chain links TRBV6-1 to TRBJ1-2, with unresolved D. V lost 1 base and J 0 bases, leaving 6 bases between the germline ends. The germline V gene has CDR1 MNHNS and CDR2 SASEGT. This CDR3 region has 14 residues. The CDR3 sequence: CASSEVIANYGYTF. In DNA form, the CDR3 reads TGTGCCAGCAGTGAAGTCATAGCTAACTATGGCTACACCTTC.

This chain uses TRBV4-3 with TRBJ2-1, with 7 bases matching TRBD2. The CDR3 runs 16 residues. CDR1 LGHNA and CDR2 YSLEER come from the germline V gene. J gave up 6 bases and V 0 bases, and 8 bases lay outside the gene matches. The CDR3 region is CASSQDLGGGPNEQFF. Written as DNA, the CDR3 is TGCGCCAGCAGCCAAGATCTCGGCGGGGGACCCAATGAGCAGTTCTTC.

V gene TRBV9 combines with J gene TRBJ2-5, with 9 bases identical to TRBD2. The CDR3 contains 17 residues. Germline trimming cut 0 bases from V and 1 base from J; bases unmatched to any gene: 7. Germline lookup yields CDR1 SGDLS and CDR2 YYNGEE. The CDR3, as DNA: TGTGCCAGCAGCGTAGGATCTAGCGGGGACCTCCAAGAGACCCAGTACTTC. Its protein is CASSVGSSGDLQETQYF.

The rearrangement uses TRBV27 and TRBJ2-1; the match to TRBD2 covers 16 bases. The CDR3 is made up of 18 amino acids. V was clipped by 3 bases and J by 4 bases; unmatched bases: 6. Germline V gene lookup returns CDR1 MNHEY and CDR2 SMNVEV (reference sequence). This CDR3 is CASSFVGTSGRVYNEQFF. CDR3 in DNA: TGTGCCAGCAGTTTTGTAGGGACTAGCGGGAGGGTATACAATGAGCAGTTCTTC.